This record covers a single TCR beta chain. These data come from a study of blood T cell repertoires in COVID-19. Clones were sequenced by immunoSEQ multiplex PCR, and TCRdb holds only the in-frame ones, with some missing. The data contain approximately 390,000 clones, nearly 90% of them singletons. Input material: peripheral blood. This receptor was taken from a man between 18 and 35 years old with active or convalescent COVID-19.

CDR3 residues: CSASGFLQGAVQPQHF. The CDR3 DNA follows: TGCAGTGCTAGTGGGTTCCTACAGGGGGCGGTTCAGCCCCAGCATTTT. The chain carries TRBV20-1 and TRBJ1-5, with 9 bases matching TRBD1. Germline V gives CDR1 DFQATT, CDR2 SNEGSKA (reference sequence). J was trimmed by 6 bases and V by 3 bases; bases with no gene match: 12. CDR3 length: 16 amino acids.